The entry that follows covers one T cell receptor beta chain sequence. Per the original data handling: Nucleated cell counts were estimated from reference gene primer amplification. Repertoires were generated with immunoSEQ multiplex PCR, while TCRdb's copy carries only in-frame clones and drops some. V, J and clone size were drawn from that table, and D and trimming were deduced from the DNA. The sample holds some 250,000 clones, around 90% seen once. The data derive from a study of blood T cell repertoires in COVID-19. Study background: COVID-19 samples, acute and convalescent, were from the United States, Italy and Spain. Sources were T cells, B-cell-depleted T cells, or PBMCs; the material itself was cDNA or gDNA.

CDR1 MNHEY and CDR2 SMNVEV come from the germline V gene (reference sequence). The length of the CDR3 is 17 residues. With 6 bases clipped from V and 0 bases from J, the junction kept 11 bases outside the gene matches. The sample comprised peripheral blood. This receptor was identified in a woman in her twenties or thirties with acute or convalescent COVID-19. The chain employs TRBV27 and TRBJ1-5; 7 bases fit TRBD1. The CDR3, as DNA: TGTGCCAGCAGCCCATTCCGGACAGGCGGTAGCAATCAGCCCCAGCATTTT. It is translated as CASSPFRTGGSNQPQHF.